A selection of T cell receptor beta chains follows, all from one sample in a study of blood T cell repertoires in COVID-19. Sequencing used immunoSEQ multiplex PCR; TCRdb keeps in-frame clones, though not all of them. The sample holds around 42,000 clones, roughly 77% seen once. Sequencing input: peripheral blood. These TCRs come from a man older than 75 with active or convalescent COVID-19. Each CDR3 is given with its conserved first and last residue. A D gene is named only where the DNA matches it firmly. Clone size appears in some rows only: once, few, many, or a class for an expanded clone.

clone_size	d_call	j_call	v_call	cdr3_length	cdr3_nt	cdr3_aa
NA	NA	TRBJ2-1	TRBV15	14	TGTGCCACCAGCAGAGCGGGTACCCTTAATGAGCAGTTCTTC	CATSRAGTLNEQFF
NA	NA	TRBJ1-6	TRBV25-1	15	TGTGCCAGCAGTAAAGCAACCGATGCCAATTCACCCCTCCACTTT	CASSKATDANSPLHF
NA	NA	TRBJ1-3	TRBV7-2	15	TGTGCCAGCACCTCTGAGATAAGCTCTGGAAACACCATATATTTT	CASTSEISSGNTIYF
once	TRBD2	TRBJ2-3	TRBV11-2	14	TGTGCCAGCAGCTTAGTCCTAGCGGGATATACGCAGTATTTT	CASSLVLAGYTQYF
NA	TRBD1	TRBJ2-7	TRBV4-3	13	TGCGCCAGCAGTCGGGACAGGGGCTACGAGCAGTACTTC	CASSRDRGYEQYF
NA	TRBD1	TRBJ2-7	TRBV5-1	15	TGCGCCAGCAGCGGCCCGGGACAGGGAAGCGGGGAGCAGTACTTC	CASSGPGQGSGEQYF
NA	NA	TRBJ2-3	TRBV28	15	TGTGCCAGCAGCTCCCTGGGCAGGGTAACAGATACGCAGTATTTT	CASSSLGRVTDTQYF
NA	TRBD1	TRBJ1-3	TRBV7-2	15	TGTGCCAGCAGCTTGGCAGGGGGCTCTGGAAACACCATATATTTT	CASSLAGGSGNTIYF
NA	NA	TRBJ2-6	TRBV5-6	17	TGTGCCAGCAGACTACAGGGCCCCCGCTCTGGGGCCAACGTCCTGACTTTC	CASRLQGPRSGANVLTF
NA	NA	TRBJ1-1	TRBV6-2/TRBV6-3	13	TGTGCCAGCAGTAACACCATGAACACTGAAGCTTTCTTT	CASSNTMNTEAFF
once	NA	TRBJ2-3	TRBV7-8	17	TGTGCCAGCAGCCCCCGGACAGTAAGATTTAGCACAGATACGCAGTATTTT	CASSPRTVRFSTDTQYF